The present TCR beta chain was sequenced within a study of control samples from healthy donors and cancer patients (dated by TCRdb to the early 2020s). The method was the immunoSEQ multiplex PCR assay. The immuneACCESS repertoire file appears here via TCRdb, limited to in-frame rearrangements. These files lack a portion of the clones; in checked studies, under half of the deficit traces to unresolved V genes, and the cause of the others is not known. For this sample there are about 110,000 clones; approximately 87% appear just once. The ten largest clones take up roughly 3.7% of the sample. To note about this clone: Its antigen is still unknown. One base away there is no much larger clone; base qualities are not given.

CDR1 SEHNR and CDR2 FQNEAQ are derived from the germline V gene (reference sequence). The CDR3 contains 13 residues, cysteine and phenylalanine counted. Here the CDR3 DNA is all that survives: 39 bases in frame from base 1. V drops 5 bases and J drops 8 bases, leaving 15 bases in between. This chain joins TRBV7-9 to TRBJ1-2, with no confidently assigned D gene. The TCR originated in a woman aged 55 to 70 with lung cancer. Sequences were obtained from PBMCs. The DNA sequence is as follows: TGTGCCAGCAGCCTTAACCGGGATCGGGGCTACACCTTC. This encodes CASSLNRDRGYTF.